This T cell receptor beta chain is drawn from a study of CD8+ T cells in alopecia areata. Overall study: Patients remained on tofacitinib for 6 to 18 months and then went 6 months without it. Study-wide findings and caveats: Amid tofacitinib therapy, many expanded lesional clones stayed present in scalp and blood. Higher clonality than in normal scalp was seen in lesional scalp, especially alopecia totalis/universalis.

A word on this clone: Its antigen remains unidentified.

Extracted RNA was reverse transcribed, and the resulting cDNA served as sequencing template. Here immunoSEQ multiplex PCR was the method, and the copy in TCRdb shows in-frame clones only, minus some. The sample yields roughly 60,000 clones, more than 45% seen once. V shed 6 bases and J 6 bases; nucleotides not matched to a gene: 7. The CDR3 contains 14 residues. Looked up from germline, CDR1 is MDHEN and CDR2 is SYDVKM. Documented treatment: oral pan-JAK inhibitor, 5-10 mg twice daily. PBMCs served as the source from which CD4+ and CD8+ T cells were sorted. The TCR sequence derives from a human donor with alopecia areata. Specimen: CD8+ T cells sorted from blood, collected at approximately week 37, from a patient treated with tofacitinib. This chain uses TRBV28 with TRBJ1-4, with 7 bases fitting TRBD1. The CDR3 coding sequence is TGTGCCAGCAGGCATACAGGGGCGGATGAAAAACTGTTTTTT. It codes for CASRHTGADEKLFF.